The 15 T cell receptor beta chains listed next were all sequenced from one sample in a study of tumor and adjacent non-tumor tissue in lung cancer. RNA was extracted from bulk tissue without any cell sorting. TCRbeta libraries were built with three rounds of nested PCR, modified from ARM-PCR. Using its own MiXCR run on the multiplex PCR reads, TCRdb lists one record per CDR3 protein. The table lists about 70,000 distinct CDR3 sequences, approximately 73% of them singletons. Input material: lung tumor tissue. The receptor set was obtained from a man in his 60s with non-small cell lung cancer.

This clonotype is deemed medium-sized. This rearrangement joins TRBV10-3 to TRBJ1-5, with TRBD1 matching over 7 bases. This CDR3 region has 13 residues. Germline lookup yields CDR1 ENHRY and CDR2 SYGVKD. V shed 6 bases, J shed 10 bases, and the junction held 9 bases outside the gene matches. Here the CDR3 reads CAISSDRVGPQHF. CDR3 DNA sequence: TGTGCCATCAGCAGCGACAGGGTAGGACCCCAGCATTTT.

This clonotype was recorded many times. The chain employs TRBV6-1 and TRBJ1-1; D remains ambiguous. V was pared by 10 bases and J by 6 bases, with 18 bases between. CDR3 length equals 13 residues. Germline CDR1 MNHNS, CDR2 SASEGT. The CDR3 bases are TGTGCCACCTCAGCTTTGGCACGCGCTGAAGCTTTCTTT. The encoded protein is CATSALARAEAFF.

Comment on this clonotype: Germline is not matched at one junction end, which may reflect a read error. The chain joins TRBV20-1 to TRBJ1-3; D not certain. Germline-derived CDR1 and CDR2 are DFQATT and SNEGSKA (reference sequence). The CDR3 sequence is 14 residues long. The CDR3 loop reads CSASRQDAGNTIWF. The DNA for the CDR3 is TGCAGTGCTTCCCGCCAGGACGCTGGAAACACCATATGGTTT.

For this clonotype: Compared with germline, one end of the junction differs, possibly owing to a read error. The CDR3: CANSFGRTNTGELFF. CDR3 nucleotides: TGTGCCAACAGCTTCGGCAGGACGAACACCGGGGAGCTGTTTTTT. The chain is built from TRBV11-3 and TRBJ2-2; the D is unclear. Germline lookup yields CDR1 SGHNT and CDR2 YENEEA. The CDR3 covers 15 residues.

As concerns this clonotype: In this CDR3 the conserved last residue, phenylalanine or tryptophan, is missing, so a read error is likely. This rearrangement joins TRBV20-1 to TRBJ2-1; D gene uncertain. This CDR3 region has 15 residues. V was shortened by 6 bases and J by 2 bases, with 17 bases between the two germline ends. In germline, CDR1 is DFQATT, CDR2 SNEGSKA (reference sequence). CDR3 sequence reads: CSAAVVGPPYNEQFL. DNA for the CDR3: TGCAGTGCGGCAGTGGTCGGACCCCCCTACAATGAGCAGTTCCTC.

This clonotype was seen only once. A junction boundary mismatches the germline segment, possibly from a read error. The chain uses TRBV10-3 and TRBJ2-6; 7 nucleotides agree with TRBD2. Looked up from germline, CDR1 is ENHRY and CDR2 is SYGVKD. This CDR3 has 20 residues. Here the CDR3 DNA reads TGTACCATCAGTGAACATGGAACTAGTGGGAGGGACTTTGGGGCCAACGTCCTGACTTTC. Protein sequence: CTISEHGTSGRDFGANVLTF.

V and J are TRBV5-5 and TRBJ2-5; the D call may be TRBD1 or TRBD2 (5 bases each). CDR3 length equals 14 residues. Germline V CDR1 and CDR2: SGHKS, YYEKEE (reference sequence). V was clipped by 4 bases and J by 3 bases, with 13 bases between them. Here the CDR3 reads CASSRPGRKETQYF. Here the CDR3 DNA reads TGTGCCAGCAGCCGTCCGGGACGGAAAGAGACCCAGTACTTC.

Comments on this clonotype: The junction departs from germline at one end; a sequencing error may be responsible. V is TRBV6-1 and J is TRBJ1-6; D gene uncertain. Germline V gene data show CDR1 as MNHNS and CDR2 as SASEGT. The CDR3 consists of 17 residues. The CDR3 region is CASSEVGRSSYHSPLNF. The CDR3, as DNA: TGTGCCAGCAGTGAAGTGGGAAGGAGCTCTTATCATTCACCCCTCAACTTT.

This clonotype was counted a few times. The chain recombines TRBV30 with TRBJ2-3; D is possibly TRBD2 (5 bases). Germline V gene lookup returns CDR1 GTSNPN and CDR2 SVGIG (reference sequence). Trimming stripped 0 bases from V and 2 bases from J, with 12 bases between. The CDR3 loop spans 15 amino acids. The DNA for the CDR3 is TGTGCCTGGAGTGTTGTGGAGACTATCACAGATACGCAGTATTTT. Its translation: CAWSVVETITDTQYF.

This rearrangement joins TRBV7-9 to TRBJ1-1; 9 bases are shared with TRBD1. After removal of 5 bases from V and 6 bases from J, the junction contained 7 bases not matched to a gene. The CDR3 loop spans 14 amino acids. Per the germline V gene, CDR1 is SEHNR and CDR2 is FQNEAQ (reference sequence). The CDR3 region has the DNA TGTGCCAGCAGCCCCCTGACAGGGGGGTCTGAAGCTTTCTTT. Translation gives CASSPLTGGSEAFF.

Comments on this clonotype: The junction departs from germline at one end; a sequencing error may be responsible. This CDR3 reads CASLVYLTDTLYF. The CDR3 DNA reads TGTGCCAGTCTGGTCTACCTAACAGATACGCTGTATTTT. This chain uses TRBV5-6 with TRBJ2-3, with D uncertain. The germline CDR1 and CDR2 sequences are SGHDT and YYEEEE. The CDR3 totals 13 residues.

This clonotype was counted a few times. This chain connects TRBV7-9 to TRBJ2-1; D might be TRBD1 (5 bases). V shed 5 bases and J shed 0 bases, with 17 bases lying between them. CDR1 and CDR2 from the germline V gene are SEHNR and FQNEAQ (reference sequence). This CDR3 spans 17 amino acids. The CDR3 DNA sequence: TGTGCCAGCAGCCCTCGATGGGGCAGGAGCTCCTACAATGAGCAGTTCTTC. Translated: CASSPRWGRSSYNEQFF.

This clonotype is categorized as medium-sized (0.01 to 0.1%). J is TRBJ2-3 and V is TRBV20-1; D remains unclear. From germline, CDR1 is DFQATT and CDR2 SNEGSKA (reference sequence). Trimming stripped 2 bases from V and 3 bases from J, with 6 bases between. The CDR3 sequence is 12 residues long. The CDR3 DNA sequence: TGCAGTGCTAGACCTGAAACAGATACGCAGTATTTT. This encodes CSARPETDTQYF.

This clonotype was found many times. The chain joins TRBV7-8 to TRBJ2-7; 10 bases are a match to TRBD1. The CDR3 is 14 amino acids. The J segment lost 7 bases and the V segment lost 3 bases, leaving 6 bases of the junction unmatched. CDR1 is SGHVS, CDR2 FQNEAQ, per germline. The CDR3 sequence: CASSFWRTGGEQYF. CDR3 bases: TGTGCCAGCAGCTTTTGGAGGACAGGGGGGGAGCAGTACTTC.

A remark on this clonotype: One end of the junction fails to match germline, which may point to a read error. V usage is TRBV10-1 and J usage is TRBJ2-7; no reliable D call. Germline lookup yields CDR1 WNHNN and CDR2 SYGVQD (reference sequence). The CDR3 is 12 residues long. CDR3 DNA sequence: TGCGACAGCAGGTACTTTGCCTACGAGCAGTACTTC. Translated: CDSRYFAYEQYF.